The rows below give T cell receptor beta chains drawn from one sample of a study of molecular identifiers for immune sequencing clone quantification. TCRdb re-derived calls from the PCR reads in MiXCR, one entry per CDR3 protein. The table shows around 460,000 distinct CDR3 sequences, with around 23% occurring only once. Sequencing was performed on naive CD8+ T cells from blood, with Jurkat cell RNA spiked in. These receptors were taken from a human donor in good health. Some libraries in this study had Jurkat cell RNA spiked in. The CDR3 runs from the conserved cysteine through the conserved F or W. Not all rows give a size; the values are once, few, many and, for expanded clones, a class.

clone_size: -; j_call: TRBJ2-3; v_call: TRBV7-9; cdr3_aa: CASSLVYMFGTGYTDTQYF
clone_size: many; j_call: TRBJ1-1; v_call: TRBV21-1; cdr3_aa: CASSKAAGENTEAFF
clone_size: few; j_call: TRBJ2-5; v_call: TRBV2; cdr3_aa: CASSEGGAGGQETQYF
clone_size: few; j_call: TRBJ1-1; v_call: TRBV6-5; cdr3_aa: CASRPGQGSTEAFF
clone_size: -; j_call: TRBJ2-3; v_call: TRBV12-3/TRBV12-4; cdr3_aa: CASSLQGAGDTQCF
clone_size: -; j_call: TRBJ1-1; v_call: TRBV20-1; cdr3_aa: CSARQLGLLTEAFF
clone_size: few; j_call: TRBJ2-7; v_call: TRBV28; cdr3_aa: CASSLAHASYEQYF
clone_size: -; j_call: TRBJ2-3; v_call: TRBV24-1; cdr3_aa: CATAFGSAVTDTQYF
clone_size: -; j_call: TRBJ2-5; v_call: TRBV6-5; cdr3_aa: CTSSYHSQETQYF
clone_size: many; j_call: TRBJ2-7; v_call: TRBV25-1; cdr3_aa: CASSEPNYYEQYF
clone_size: few; j_call: TRBJ2-2; v_call: TRBV20-1; cdr3_aa: CSANLLAGEGWTGELFF
clone_size: many; j_call: TRBJ2-7; v_call: TRBV4-3; cdr3_aa: CASSQDIGLAGYEQYF
clone_size: -; j_call: TRBJ1-1; v_call: TRBV7-9; cdr3_aa: CASSLVEGTEAFF
clone_size: few; j_call: TRBJ1-1; v_call: TRBV4-3; cdr3_aa: CASSLGQGLRTEAFF
clone_size: few; j_call: TRBJ2-1; v_call: TRBV6-5; cdr3_aa: CASRGVADYNEQFF
clone_size: -; j_call: TRBJ1-2; v_call: TRBV7-9; cdr3_aa: CASSGNPNYGYTF
clone_size: few; j_call: TRBJ2-7; v_call: TRBV29-1; cdr3_aa: CSVELGGGEQYF
clone_size: -; j_call: TRBJ2-3; v_call: TRBV27; cdr3_aa: CASSLSIKGDSTDTQYF
clone_size: few; j_call: TRBJ1-1; v_call: TRBV30; cdr3_aa: CAWSYTDDRGYGGNTEAFF
clone_size: -; j_call: TRBJ2-7; v_call: TRBV7-8; cdr3_aa: CASSYLARRHPGQGLDEQYF
clone_size: few; j_call: TRBJ2-1; v_call: TRBV12-3/TRBV12-4; cdr3_aa: CASRAGTSGPIGRGFF
clone_size: -; j_call: TRBJ1-5; v_call: TRBV20-1; cdr3_aa: CSAREGQINQPQHF
clone_size: few; j_call: TRBJ2-7; v_call: TRBV20-1; cdr3_aa: CSARDPLGGANYYEQYF
clone_size: many; j_call: TRBJ2-3; v_call: TRBV9; cdr3_aa: CASSVGTGSTDTQYF
clone_size: once; j_call: TRBJ2-1; v_call: TRBV9; cdr3_aa: CASSVETGMGSDEQFF
clone_size: many; j_call: TRBJ2-2; v_call: TRBV6-5; cdr3_aa: CASRTGLGELFF
clone_size: -; j_call: TRBJ1-6; v_call: TRBV20-1; cdr3_aa: CRARVSRGLNNSPLPF
clone_size: -; j_call: TRBJ1-4; v_call: TRBV29-1; cdr3_aa: CSVYDRGLGEKLFF
clone_size: -; j_call: TRBJ2-1; v_call: TRBV29-1; cdr3_aa: CSAPGLANNEQFF
clone_size: -; j_call: TRBJ2-2; v_call: TRBV4-3; cdr3_aa: CASSRASGNGELFF
clone_size: -; j_call: TRBJ2-1; v_call: TRBV27; cdr3_aa: CARSPWGAMTSYNEQFF
clone_size: many; j_call: TRBJ1-1; v_call: TRBV6-5; cdr3_aa: CASSYSIPIPNTEAFF
clone_size: few; j_call: TRBJ2-5; v_call: TRBV7-3; cdr3_aa: CASSAIGGRQETQYF
clone_size: -; j_call: TRBJ2-2; v_call: TRBV5-4; cdr3_aa: CASSEWTRGTGEPFF
clone_size: -; j_call: TRBJ1-2; v_call: TRBV7-9; cdr3_aa: CASSLDYAYYGYTF
clone_size: few; j_call: TRBJ2-7; v_call: TRBV7-9; cdr3_aa: CASSPPGTGEGEQYF
clone_size: few; j_call: TRBJ1-5; v_call: TRBV12-3/TRBV12-4; cdr3_aa: CASSLDLSNQPQHF
clone_size: few; j_call: TRBJ1-4; v_call: TRBV4-1; cdr3_aa: CASSQEGGRLFF
clone_size: -; j_call: TRBJ2-7; v_call: TRBV2; cdr3_aa: CARRRDSGEQYF
clone_size: many; j_call: TRBJ1-2; v_call: TRBV12-3/TRBV12-4; cdr3_aa: CASSSAGEDYGYTF
clone_size: -; j_call: TRBJ2-3; v_call: TRBV19; cdr3_aa: CASTPRGRTDTQYF
clone_size: -; j_call: TRBJ1-1; v_call: TRBV30; cdr3_aa: CAWSGIFNTEAFF
clone_size: few; j_call: TRBJ1-2; v_call: TRBV4-3; cdr3_aa: CASSQDSTGIYGYTF
clone_size: once; j_call: TRBJ2-7; v_call: TRBV6-1; cdr3_aa: CASGAGLGPYEQYF
clone_size: -; j_call: TRBJ2-7; v_call: TRBV6-6; cdr3_aa: CASRYTQDDYEQYF
clone_size: many; j_call: TRBJ2-3; v_call: TRBV7-9; cdr3_aa: CASSLVVDTQYF
clone_size: -; j_call: TRBJ2-7; v_call: TRBV5-1; cdr3_aa: CASSLGSYGYEQYF
clone_size: few; j_call: TRBJ2-1; v_call: TRBV19; cdr3_aa: CASSIDSAYNEQFF
clone_size: -; j_call: TRBJ1-5; v_call: TRBV12-3/TRBV12-4; cdr3_aa: CASSLLIGGIQPQHF
clone_size: few; j_call: TRBJ1-2; v_call: TRBV28; cdr3_aa: CASSPSGHYGYTF
clone_size: few; j_call: TRBJ2-1; v_call: TRBV27; cdr3_aa: CASSPAGDPSYNEQFF
clone_size: -; j_call: TRBJ2-5; v_call: TRBV6-2/TRBV6-3; cdr3_aa: CASSTGLAVQETQYF
clone_size: many; j_call: TRBJ1-4; v_call: TRBV13; cdr3_aa: CASSLEGGEGEKLFF
clone_size: many; j_call: TRBJ2-1; v_call: TRBV24-1; cdr3_aa: CATSTGYNEQFF
clone_size: few; j_call: TRBJ2-4; v_call: TRBV27; cdr3_aa: CASSLWAQSGIAKNIQYF